This T cell receptor beta chain was documented in a study of T cell changes during pregnancy in multiple sclerosis. The CDR3 sequence is 14 residues long. V dropped 0 bases and J dropped 5 bases, with 8 bases sitting between them. CDR1 LGHNA and CDR2 YNFKEQ come from the germline V gene. Method: immunoSEQ multiplex PCR; TCRdb's copy keeps in-frame clones and lacks some. The sample lists under 35,000 clones; about 89% were seen once. This clone came up many times. This receptor was obtained from a female donor with multiple sclerosis, enrolled in a pregnancy study. Sequencing was performed on CD8+ T cells from peripheral blood mononuclear cells, taken in the second trimester of pregnancy. The chain links TRBV4-2 to TRBJ2-1, with a possible D match to TRBD1 (5 bases). The CDR3 sequence is CASSQELQDNEQFF. The DNA of the CDR3 is TGTGCCAGCAGCCAAGAATTACAGGACAATGAGCAGTTCTTC.